The 11 T cell receptor beta chains listed next were all sequenced from one sample in a study of blood T cells in healthy people across ages. PCR was performed a second time for about 7 to 11 cycles using a sample-barcoded 5' primer and a J-beta primer mix. TCRdb analysed the 5' RACE reads with MiXCR anew, one entry per CDR3 protein. The sample lists roughly 1,500,000 distinct CDR3 sequences; 34% were seen once. Sequenced material: blood. The receptors here all came from a woman in her twenties or thirties in good health.

The rearrangement joins TRBV12-3 or TRBV12-4 to TRBJ1-5, with TRBD1 as a possible D gene (6 bases). The CDR3 consists of 15 residues. V was pared by 4 bases and J by 5 bases, with 15 bases between. Here the CDR3 DNA reads TGTGCCAGCAGTTCGACAGGCAGGGGTCATCAGCCCCAGCATTTT. As protein: CASSSTGRGHQPQHF.

The chain uses TRBV10-2 and TRBJ2-3; 9 nucleotides line up with TRBD2. The CDR3 runs to 15 residues. With V trimmed by 8 bases and J by 4 bases, 10 bases remained unmatched. CDR1 and CDR2 from the germline V gene are WSHSY and SAAADI. This chain's CDR3 is CASGLAGWFSDTQYF. CDR3 DNA sequence: TGCGCCAGCGGGCTAGCGGGGTGGTTCTCAGATACGCAGTATTTT.

In its sample, this clonotype was seen once. V usage is TRBV20-1 and J usage is TRBJ1-5; D is unclear. V was clipped by 3 bases and J by 6 bases, with 9 bases between them. Germline V CDR1 and CDR2: DFQATT, SNEGSKA (reference sequence). This CDR3 has 12 residues. The CDR3 here is CSASPGSQPQHF. The CDR3 coding sequence is TGCAGTGCTAGCCCGGGGAGTCAGCCCCAGCATTTT.

This clonotype was seen only a few times. The chain couples TRBV7-8 to TRBJ1-5; D uncertain. The V and J ends lost 1 base and 5 bases respectively, with 9 bases between them. This CDR3 has 14 amino acids. Germline CDR1 SGHVS, CDR2 FQNEAQ. CDR3 DNA: TGTGCCAGCAGCTTAGAGCGGGTCGATCAGCCCCAGCATTTT. Residues: CASSLERVDQPQHF.

The chain recombines TRBV27 with TRBJ2-7; D not resolved. The CDR3 consists of 17 residues. Trimming cost V 5 bases and J 0 bases, with 20 bases left between them. Germline assignment: CDR1 MNHEY and CDR2 SMNVEV (reference sequence). CDR3 in amino acids: CASSPYLEADHSYEQYF. The CDR3 region has the DNA TGTGCCAGCAGTCCCTATCTTGAGGCGGACCACTCCTACGAGCAGTACTTC.

The chain employs TRBV11-1 and TRBJ2-3, with 7 bases matching TRBD2. Germline-derived CDR1 and CDR2 are SGHAT and FQDESV (reference sequence). CDR3 length: 17 amino acids. V trimming: 2 bases; J trimming: 0 bases; junction bases outside the gene matches: 8. CDR3 protein: CASSLLAAKYSTDTQYF. The DNA for the CDR3 is TGTGCCAGCAGCTTACTAGCGGCAAAGTACAGCACAGATACGCAGTATTTT.

In the case of this clonotype: One junction end does not reproduce the germline sequence, and a read error may be involved. The rearrangement uses TRBV12-3 or TRBV12-4 and TRBJ2-3, with 11 bases fitting TRBD2. The CDR3 covers 15 residues. This CDR3 reads CASSDSGGASDAQYF. In DNA form, the CDR3 reads TGTGCCAGCAGTGATAGCGGGGGGGCATCAGATGCGCAGTATTTT.

The genes are TRBV3-1 and TRBJ1-4; D gene unclear. Germline CDR1 and CDR2: LGHDT and YNNKEL (reference sequence). This CDR3 has 15 amino acids. The V gene lost 0 bases and the J gene lost 8 bases, with 13 bases spanning the gap. The CDR3 DNA reads as TGTGCCAGCAGCCAAGATACCCACCCGAGGGAAAAACTGTTTTTT. Translating gives CASSQDTHPREKLFF.

The CDR3 protein is CASSQAGLAVTDTQYF. The DNA of the CDR3 is TGTGCCAGCAGCCAGGCCGGACTAGCGGTCACAGATACGCAGTATTTT. This chain connects TRBV4-2 to TRBJ2-3, with 10 nucleotides matching TRBD2. The junction had 5 bases not matched to a gene; V was cut back by 3 bases and J by 2 bases. The germline CDR1 and CDR2 sequences are LGHNA and YNFKEQ. CDR3 size: 16 residues.

This clonotype was observed many times. The V gene is TRBV20-1, the J gene TRBJ2-3, with D perhaps matching TRBD2 (6 bases). Germline assignment: CDR1 DFQATT and CDR2 SNEGSKA (reference sequence). Trimming left V 3 bases short and J 4 bases short, with 11 bases between. The CDR3 sequence is 13 residues long. Here the CDR3 DNA reads TGCAGTGCTAGGTCTGGCGGGGCAGATACGCAGTATTTT. It translates to CSARSGGADTQYF.

This clonotype came up a few times. The CDR3 protein is CATSEAAGISYNEQFF. Here the CDR3 DNA reads TGTGCCACCAGCGAAGCCGCAGGGATCTCCTACAATGAGCAGTTCTTC. The V and J genes are TRBV15 and TRBJ2-1, with D perhaps matching TRBD1 (5 bases). This CDR3 comprises 16 residues. In germline, CDR1 is LNHNV, CDR2 YYDKDF (reference sequence). Trimming took off 5 bases at V and 0 bases at J, with 14 bases between the two ends.